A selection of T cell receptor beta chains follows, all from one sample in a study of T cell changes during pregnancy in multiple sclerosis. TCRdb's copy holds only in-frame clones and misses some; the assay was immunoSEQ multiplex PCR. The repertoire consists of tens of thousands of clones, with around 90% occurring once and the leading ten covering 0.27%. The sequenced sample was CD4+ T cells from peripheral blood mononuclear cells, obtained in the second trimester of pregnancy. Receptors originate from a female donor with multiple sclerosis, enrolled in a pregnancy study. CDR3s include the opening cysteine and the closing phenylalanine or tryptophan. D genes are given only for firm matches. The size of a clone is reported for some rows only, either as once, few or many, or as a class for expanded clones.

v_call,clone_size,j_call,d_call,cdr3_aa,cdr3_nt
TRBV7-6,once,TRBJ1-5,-,CASSPTQREANQPQHF,TGTGCCAGCAGCCCTACCCAACGGGAAGCAAATCAGCCCCAGCATTTT
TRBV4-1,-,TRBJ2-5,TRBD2,CASSQERGGWQTQYF,TGCGCCAGCAGCCAAGAACGGGGGGGCTGGCAGACCCAGTACTTC
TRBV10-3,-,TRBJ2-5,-,CAIKSGETQYF,TGTGCCATCAAATCGGGGGAGACCCAGTACTTC
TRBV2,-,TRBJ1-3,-,CASRGADVGNTIYF,TGTGCCAGCAGGGGGGCCGACGTTGGAAACACCATATATTTT
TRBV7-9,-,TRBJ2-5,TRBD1,CASSFGDRGLETQYF,TGTGCCAGCAGCTTTGGGGACAGGGGACTAGAGACCCAGTACTTC
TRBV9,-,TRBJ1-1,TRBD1,CASSVGQGYRGQAFF,TGTGCCAGCAGCGTAGGTCAGGGATACAGGGGGCAAGCTTTCTTT
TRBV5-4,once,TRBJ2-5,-,CASSDTGLGETQYF,TGTGCCAGCAGCGATACAGGGTTGGGAGAGACCCAGTACTTC
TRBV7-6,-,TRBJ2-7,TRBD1,CASSLGQGRSSYEQYF,TGTGCCAGCAGCTTGGGACAGGGGAGGTCCTCCTACGAGCAGTACTTC
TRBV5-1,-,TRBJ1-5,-,CASSYVGGENQPQHF,TGCGCCAGCAGCTACGTCGGGGGAGAAAATCAGCCCCAGCATTTT
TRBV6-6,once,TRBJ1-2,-,CASSSQGIGGYTF,TGTGCCAGCAGTTCACAGGGAATCGGTGGCTACACCTTC
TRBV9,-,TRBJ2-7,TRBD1,CASSQRQGQEYEQYF,TGTGCCAGCAGTCAGAGACAGGGACAGGAATACGAGCAGTACTTC
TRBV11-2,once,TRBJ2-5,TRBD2,CASSASFSGRAQETQYF,TGTGCCAGCAGCGCCTCATTTAGCGGGAGGGCCCAAGAGACCCAGTACTTC
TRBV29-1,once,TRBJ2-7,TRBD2,CSVDMGLGWQYF,TGCAGCGTGGATATGGGACTAGGGTGGCAGTACTTC
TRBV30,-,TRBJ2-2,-,CAWSPLAGAGGELFF,TGTGCCTGGAGTCCCCTCGCGGGGGCCGGCGGGGAGCTGTTTTTT
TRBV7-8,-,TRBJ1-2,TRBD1,CASSQITQGADGYTF,TGTGCCAGCAGCCAAATTACCCAGGGGGCCGATGGCTACACCTTC
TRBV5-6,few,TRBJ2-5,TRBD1,CASSGSGTGGLFQETQYF,TGTGCCAGCAGCGGATCCGGGACAGGGGGACTATTTCAAGAGACCCAGTACTTC
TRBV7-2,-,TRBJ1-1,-,CASSLGKGFSEAFF,TGTGCCAGCAGCTTAGGCAAGGGGTTCTCTGAAGCTTTCTTT
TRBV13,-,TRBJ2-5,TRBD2,CASSFSSGGEETQYF,TGTGCCAGCAGCTTCTCTAGCGGGGGGGAAGAGACCCAGTACTTC
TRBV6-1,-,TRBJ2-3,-,CASSELRGGAGDTDTQYF,TGTGCCAGCAGTGAACTCAGAGGGGGGGCCGGGGACACAGATACGCAGTATTTT
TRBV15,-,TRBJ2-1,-,CATSRGGGGHYNEQFF,TGTGCCACCAGCAGAGGGGGCGGGGGCCACTACAATGAGCAGTTCTTC
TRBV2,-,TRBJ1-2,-,CASSGPVRDGYTF,TGTGCCAGCAGTGGACCGGTGCGGGATGGCTACACCTTC
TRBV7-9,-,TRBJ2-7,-,CASSLARDSYEQYF,TGTGCCAGCAGCTTAGCGCGGGACTCCTACGAGCAGTACTTC
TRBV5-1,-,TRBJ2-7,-,CASSLTPDSSYEQYF,TGCGCCAGCAGCTTAACCCCGGACAGTTCCTACGAGCAGTACTTC
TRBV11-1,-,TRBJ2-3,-,CASSFQRGDTPQSTDTQYF,TGTGCCAGCAGCTTTCAACGGGGGGACACCCCACAAAGCACAGATACGCAGTATTTT
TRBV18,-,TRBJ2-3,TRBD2,CASSPANSGGGTQYF,TGTGCCAGCTCACCAGCGAACAGCGGGGGCGGGACGCAGTATTTT
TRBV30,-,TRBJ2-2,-,CAWKPWQFTGELFF,TGTGCCTGGAAACCCTGGCAGTTCACCGGGGAGCTGTTTTTT
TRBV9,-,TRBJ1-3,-,CASSPEGGFALSGNTIYF,TGTGCCAGCAGCCCAGAGGGGGGGTTTGCCCTCTCTGGAAACACCATATATTTT
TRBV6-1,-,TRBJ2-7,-,CASSEAGVSYEQYF,TGTGCCAGCAGTGAAGCAGGAGTTTCCTACGAGCAGTACTTC
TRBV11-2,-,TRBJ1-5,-,CASSLSWGGDQPQHF,TGTGCCAGCAGCCTATCGTGGGGGGGCGATCAGCCCCAGCATTTT
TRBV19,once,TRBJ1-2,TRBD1,CASSIDLGGANGYTF,TGTGCCAGTAGTATAGATCTAGGGGGCGCGAATGGCTACACCTTC
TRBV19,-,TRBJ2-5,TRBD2,CASSITGGQETQYF,TGTGCCAGTAGTATAACGGGGGGGCAAGAGACCCAGTACTTC
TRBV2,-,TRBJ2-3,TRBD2,CASSPSGNTDTQYF,TGTGCCAGCAGCCCAAGCGGGAACACAGATACGCAGTATTTT
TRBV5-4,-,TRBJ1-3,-,CASSQQGSSGNTIYF,TGTGCCAGCAGCCAACAGGGAAGCTCTGGAAACACCATATATTTT
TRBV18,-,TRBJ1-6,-,CASSPTAEGSPLHF,TGTGCCAGCTCACCAACAGCCGAGGGTTCACCCCTCCACTTT
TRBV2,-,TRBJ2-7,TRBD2,CASSDVGTNSYEQYF,TGTGCCAGCAGTGATGTAGGGACTAACTCCTACGAGCAGTACTTC
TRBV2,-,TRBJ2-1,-,CASLEQGPTNEQFF,TGTGCCAGCCTCGAGCAGGGGCCCACCAATGAGCAGTTCTTC
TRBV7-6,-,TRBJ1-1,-,CASTLGGVTEAFF,TGTGCCAGCACACTTGGGGGCGTCACTGAAGCTTTCTTT
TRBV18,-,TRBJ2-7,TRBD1,CASSTYDRGYEQYF,TGTGCCAGCTCAACGTATGACAGGGGATACGAGCAGTACTTC
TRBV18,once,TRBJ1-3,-,CASSHGSGNTIYF,TGTGCCAGCTCACACGGGTCAGGAAACACCATATATTTT
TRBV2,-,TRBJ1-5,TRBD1,CASSITGVDQPQHF,TGTGCCAGCAGTATAACAGGGGTGGATCAGCCCCAGCATTTT
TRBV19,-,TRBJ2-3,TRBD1,CASSQGRDRSTDTQYF,TGTGCCAGTAGCCAGGGTCGGGACAGAAGCACAGATACGCAGTATTTT
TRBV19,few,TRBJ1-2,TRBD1,CASSTQTGTGYTF,TGTGCCAGTAGTACGCAGACAGGGACTGGCTACACCTTC
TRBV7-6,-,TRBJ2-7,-,CASSSSGGSFGNYEQYF,TGTGCCAGCAGCTCCTCGGGGGGCTCTTTCGGTAACTACGAGCAGTACTTC
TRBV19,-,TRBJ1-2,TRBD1,CASSMAGQGFGYTF,TGTGCCAGTAGTATGGCCGGACAGGGGTTCGGCTACACCTTC
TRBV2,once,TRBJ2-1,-,CASSEQASQRGEQFF,TGTGCCAGCAGTGAACAGGCTAGCCAGAGAGGTGAGCAGTTCTTC
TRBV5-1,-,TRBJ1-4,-,CASSLGLVRSNEKLFF,TGCGCCAGCAGCTTGGGCTTAGTAAGATCTAATGAAAAACTGTTTTTT
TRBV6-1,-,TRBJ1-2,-,CASITIRGKGYGYTF,TGTGCCAGCATCACGATTAGGGGGAAGGGCTATGGCTACACCTTC
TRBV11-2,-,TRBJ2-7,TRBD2,CASSPGMATSTREQYF,TGTGCCAGCAGCCCAGGAATGGCGACTAGCACTCGCGAGCAGTACTTC
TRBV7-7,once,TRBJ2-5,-,CASSLGVLQSAQYF,TGTGCCAGCAGCTTAGGGGTCTTACAGTCGGCCCAGTACTTC
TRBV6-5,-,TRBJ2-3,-,CASSVLGGDTQYF,TGTGCCAGCAGTGTTCTTGGGGGGGATACGCAGTATTTT
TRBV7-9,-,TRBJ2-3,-,CASRPGLGDTDTQYF,TGTGCCAGCAGACCCGGGCTCGGGGACACAGATACGCAGTATTTT
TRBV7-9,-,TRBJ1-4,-,CASSLGQALEGEKLFF,TGTGCCAGCAGCTTAGGACAGGCGCTGGAAGGGGAAAAACTGTTTTTT
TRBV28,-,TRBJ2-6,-,CASSSLSGANVLTF,TGTGCCAGCAGTTCCCTTTCTGGGGCCAACGTCCTGACTTTC
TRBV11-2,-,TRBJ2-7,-,CASSSGEATFEQYF,TGTGCCAGCAGCTCCGGGGAAGCAACCTTCGAGCAGTACTTC